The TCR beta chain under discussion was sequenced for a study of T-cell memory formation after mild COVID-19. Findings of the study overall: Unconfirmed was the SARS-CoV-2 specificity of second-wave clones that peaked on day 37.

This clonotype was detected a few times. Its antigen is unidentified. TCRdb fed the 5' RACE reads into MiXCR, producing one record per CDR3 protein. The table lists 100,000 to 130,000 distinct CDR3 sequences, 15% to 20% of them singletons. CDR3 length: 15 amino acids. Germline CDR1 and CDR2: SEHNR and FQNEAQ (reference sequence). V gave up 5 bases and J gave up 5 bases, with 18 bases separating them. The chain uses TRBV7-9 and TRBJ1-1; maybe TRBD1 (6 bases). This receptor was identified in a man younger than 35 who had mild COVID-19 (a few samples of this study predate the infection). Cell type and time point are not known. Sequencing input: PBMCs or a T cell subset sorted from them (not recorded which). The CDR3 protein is CASSQRGGRETEAFF. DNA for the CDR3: TGTGCCAGCAGCCAACGGGGGGGGCGAGAGACTGAAGCTTTCTTT.